A selection of T cell receptor beta chains follows, all from one sample in a study of CD8 T cells in Susac syndrome. TCRdb redid the calling of the immunoSEQ multiplex PCR reads with MiXCR, one entry per CDR3 protein. Of 200,000 or so distinct CDR3 sequences listed, about 93% were seen once; the top ten hold approximately 0.13%. Sample: CD8+ T cells from PBMCs. The receptors here all came from a human donor with multiple sclerosis. The CDR3 runs from the conserved cysteine through the conserved F or W. Fields, in order: D gene, J gene, CDR3 length, clone size, V gene, CDR3 protein. The D gene is left open where the match is weak. The size field is filled for only some rows; it gives once, few, many or a size class.

D gene: .; J gene: TRBJ2-5; CDR3 length: 16; clone size: once; V gene: TRBV11-2; CDR3 protein: CASSPQWGKRQETQYF
D gene: TRBD2; J gene: TRBJ2-7; CDR3 length: 17; clone size: once; V gene: TRBV5-1; CDR3 protein: CASSLVTPGLAGDEQYF
D gene: .; J gene: TRBJ2-1; CDR3 length: 11; clone size: .; V gene: TRBV24-1; CDR3 protein: CATSDSSEQFF
D gene: .; J gene: TRBJ2-1; CDR3 length: 13; clone size: .; V gene: TRBV15; CDR3 protein: CATSYGVMNEQFF
D gene: .; J gene: TRBJ2-7; CDR3 length: 13; clone size: .; V gene: TRBV29-1; CDR3 protein: CSVPRTDSYEQYF
D gene: .; J gene: TRBJ2-3; CDR3 length: 16; clone size: .; V gene: TRBV30; CDR3 protein: CAWSVNQVALTDTQYF
D gene: .; J gene: TRBJ1-1; CDR3 length: 16; clone size: .; V gene: TRBV27; CDR3 protein: CASSHSLGLLNTEAFF
D gene: TRBD2; J gene: TRBJ2-7; CDR3 length: 17; clone size: .; V gene: TRBV5-4; CDR3 protein: CASSRRSASGPAYEQYF
D gene: TRBD1; J gene: TRBJ1-2; CDR3 length: 14; clone size: .; V gene: TRBV5-4; CDR3 protein: CASSLARDRYGYTF
D gene: TRBD2; J gene: TRBJ2-3; CDR3 length: 17; clone size: .; V gene: TRBV12-3/TRBV12-4; CDR3 protein: CASSLEVAGGGADTQYF
D gene: .; J gene: TRBJ2-1; CDR3 length: 14; clone size: .; V gene: TRBV6-2/TRBV6-3; CDR3 protein: CASSYGSASNEQFF
D gene: .; J gene: TRBJ2-3; CDR3 length: 16; clone size: .; V gene: TRBV27; CDR3 protein: CASSLRGTSGTDTQYF
D gene: TRBD1; J gene: TRBJ1-2; CDR3 length: 21; clone size: .; V gene: TRBV30; CDR3 protein: CAYPRPPGQGALMTANYGYTF
D gene: .; J gene: TRBJ2-3; CDR3 length: 14; clone size: .; V gene: TRBV4-2; CDR3 protein: CASSAIERTDTQYF
D gene: TRBD2; J gene: TRBJ2-3; CDR3 length: 16; clone size: .; V gene: TRBV7-6; CDR3 protein: CASSLDPSGGTDTQYF
D gene: .; J gene: TRBJ1-1; CDR3 length: 15; clone size: .; V gene: TRBV6-6; CDR3 protein: CASSYSPVGDTEAFF
D gene: .; J gene: TRBJ2-1; CDR3 length: 14; clone size: .; V gene: TRBV9; CDR3 protein: CASSPGGRSNEQFF
D gene: .; J gene: TRBJ2-1; CDR3 length: 12; clone size: once; V gene: TRBV12-3/TRBV12-4; CDR3 protein: CASSLYGNEQFF
D gene: .; J gene: TRBJ1-2; CDR3 length: 12; clone size: once; V gene: TRBV19; CDR3 protein: CATTGSAYGYTF
D gene: TRBD2; J gene: TRBJ2-7; CDR3 length: 18; clone size: .; V gene: TRBV12-3/TRBV12-4; CDR3 protein: CASSLEGLAGGFFYEQYF
D gene: .; J gene: TRBJ2-1; CDR3 length: 15; clone size: .; V gene: TRBV6-6; CDR3 protein: CASSGDVSLGNEQFF
D gene: TRBD2; J gene: TRBJ2-7; CDR3 length: 13; clone size: .; V gene: TRBV9; CDR3 protein: CASSVAGGSEQYF
D gene: TRBD2; J gene: TRBJ2-7; CDR3 length: 15; clone size: .; V gene: TRBV5-6; CDR3 protein: CASSPGTSAHYEQYF
D gene: .; J gene: TRBJ2-7; CDR3 length: 16; clone size: .; V gene: TRBV7-8; CDR3 protein: CASSEPPGATYYEQYF
D gene: .; J gene: TRBJ2-7; CDR3 length: 14; clone size: .; V gene: TRBV12-3/TRBV12-4; CDR3 protein: CASSGQGGGYEQYF
D gene: .; J gene: TRBJ2-3; CDR3 length: 16; clone size: .; V gene: TRBV30; CDR3 protein: CAWSAGDGQNRDTQYF
D gene: .; J gene: TRBJ2-5; CDR3 length: 15; clone size: .; V gene: TRBV27; CDR3 protein: CASSLTPTSFKEQYF
D gene: TRBD2; J gene: TRBJ2-3; CDR3 length: 14; clone size: .; V gene: TRBV27; CDR3 protein: CASSSGLPADTQYF
D gene: TRBD1; J gene: TRBJ2-1; CDR3 length: 13; clone size: .; V gene: TRBV30; CDR3 protein: CAWGTEESAFQFF